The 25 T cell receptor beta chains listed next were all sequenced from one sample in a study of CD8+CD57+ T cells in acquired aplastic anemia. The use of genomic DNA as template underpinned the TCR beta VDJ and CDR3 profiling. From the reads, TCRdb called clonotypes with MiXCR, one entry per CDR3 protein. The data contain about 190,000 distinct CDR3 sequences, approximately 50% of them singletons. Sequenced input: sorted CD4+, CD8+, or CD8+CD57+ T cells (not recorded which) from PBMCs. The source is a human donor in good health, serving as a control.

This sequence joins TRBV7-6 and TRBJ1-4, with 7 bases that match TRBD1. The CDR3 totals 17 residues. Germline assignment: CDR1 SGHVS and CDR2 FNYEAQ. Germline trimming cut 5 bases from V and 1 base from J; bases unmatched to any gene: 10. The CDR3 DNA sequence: TGTGCCAGCAGCCCAGGTCAGGGGGGCGAAACTAATGAAAAACTGTTTTTT. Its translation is CASSPGQGGETNEKLFF. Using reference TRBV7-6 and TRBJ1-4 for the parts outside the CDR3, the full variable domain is GAGVSQSPRYKVTKRGQDVALRCDPISGHVSLYWYRQALGQGPEFLTYFNYEAQQDKSGLPNDRFSAERPEGSISTLTIQRTEQRDSAMYRCASSPGQGGETNEKLFFGSGTQLSVL.

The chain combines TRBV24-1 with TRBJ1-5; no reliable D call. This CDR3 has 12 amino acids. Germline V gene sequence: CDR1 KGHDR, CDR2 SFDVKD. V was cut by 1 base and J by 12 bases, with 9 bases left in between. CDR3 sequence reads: CATSDFPRIQHF. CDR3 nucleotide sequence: TGTGCCACCAGTGATTTCCCCCGGATCCAGCATTTT.

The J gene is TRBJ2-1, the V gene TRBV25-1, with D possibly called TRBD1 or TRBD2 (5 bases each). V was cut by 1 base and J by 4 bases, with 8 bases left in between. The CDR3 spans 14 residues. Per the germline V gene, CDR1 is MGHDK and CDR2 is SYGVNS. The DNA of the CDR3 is TGTGCCAGCAGTGAATGGGGGAATTACAATGAGCAGTTCTTC. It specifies CASSEWGNYNEQFF. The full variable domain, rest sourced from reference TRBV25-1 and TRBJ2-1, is EADIYQTPRYLVIGTGKKITLECSQTMGHDKMYWYQQDPGMELHLIHYSYGVNSTEKGDLSSESTVSRIRTEHFPLTLESARPSHTSQYLCASSEWGNYNEQFFGPGTRLTVL.

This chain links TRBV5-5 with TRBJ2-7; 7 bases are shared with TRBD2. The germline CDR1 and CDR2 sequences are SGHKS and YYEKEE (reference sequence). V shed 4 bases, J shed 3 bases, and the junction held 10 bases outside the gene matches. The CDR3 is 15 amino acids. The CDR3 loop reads CASSPLASGLYEQYF. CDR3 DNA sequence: TGTGCCAGCAGCCCCCTGGCTAGCGGCCTCTACGAGCAGTACTTC.

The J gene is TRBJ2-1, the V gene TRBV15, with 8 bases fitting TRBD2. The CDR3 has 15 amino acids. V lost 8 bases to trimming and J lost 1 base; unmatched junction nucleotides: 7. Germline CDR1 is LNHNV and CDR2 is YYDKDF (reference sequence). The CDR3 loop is CATVEAGGSYNEQFF. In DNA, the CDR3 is TGTGCCACCGTGGAGGCGGGGGGATCCTACAATGAGCAGTTCTTC.

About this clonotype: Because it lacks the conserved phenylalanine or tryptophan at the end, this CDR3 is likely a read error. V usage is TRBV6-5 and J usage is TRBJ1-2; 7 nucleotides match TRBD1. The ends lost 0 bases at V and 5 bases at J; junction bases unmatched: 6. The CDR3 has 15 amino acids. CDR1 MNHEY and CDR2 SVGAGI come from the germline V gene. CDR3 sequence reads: CASSYSRDSRYGYTL. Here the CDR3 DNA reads TGTGCCAGCAGTTACTCTAGGGACAGCCGATATGGCTACACCCTC.

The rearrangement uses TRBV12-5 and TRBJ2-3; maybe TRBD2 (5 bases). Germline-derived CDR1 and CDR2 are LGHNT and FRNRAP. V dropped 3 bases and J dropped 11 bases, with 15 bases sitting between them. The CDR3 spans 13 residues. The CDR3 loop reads CASGLRGSNEQYF. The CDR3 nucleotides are TGTGCTAGTGGTTTACGAGGGAGCAATGAGCAGTATTTT.

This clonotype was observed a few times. The CDR3, as DNA: TGTGCCAGCAGCTTAGGGAATCCAGGGGGGCCGGGGGAGCAGTACTTC. It codes for CASSLGNPGGPGEQYF. V usage is TRBV7-9 and J usage is TRBJ2-7; a possible D gene is TRBD1 (7 bases). The CDR3 runs 16 residues. Germline values: CDR1 SEHNR, CDR2 FQNEAQ (reference sequence). The germline V and J ends were trimmed by 1 base and 7 bases, with 20 bases remaining between them.

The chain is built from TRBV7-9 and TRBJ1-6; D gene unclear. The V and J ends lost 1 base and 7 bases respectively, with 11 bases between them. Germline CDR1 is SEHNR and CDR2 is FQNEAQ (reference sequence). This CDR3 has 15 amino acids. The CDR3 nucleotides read TGTGCCAGCAGCTTAGGTCTCACAGAGAATTCACCCCTCCACTTT. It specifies CASSLGLTENSPLHF.

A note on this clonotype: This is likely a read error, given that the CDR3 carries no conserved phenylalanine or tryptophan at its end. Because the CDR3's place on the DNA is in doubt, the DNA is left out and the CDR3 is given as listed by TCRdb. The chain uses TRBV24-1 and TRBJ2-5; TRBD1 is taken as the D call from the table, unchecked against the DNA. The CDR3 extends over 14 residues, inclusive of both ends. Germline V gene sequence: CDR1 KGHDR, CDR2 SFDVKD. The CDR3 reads CATSLRGYGYTFGS.

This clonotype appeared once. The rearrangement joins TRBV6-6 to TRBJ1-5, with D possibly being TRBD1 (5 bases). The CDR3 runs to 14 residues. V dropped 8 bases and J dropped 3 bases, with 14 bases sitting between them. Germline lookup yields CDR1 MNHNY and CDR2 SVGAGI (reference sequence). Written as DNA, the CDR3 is TGTGCCAGCGGTTGGGGCATTGACAATCAGCCCCAGCATTTT. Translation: CASGWGIDNQPQHF.

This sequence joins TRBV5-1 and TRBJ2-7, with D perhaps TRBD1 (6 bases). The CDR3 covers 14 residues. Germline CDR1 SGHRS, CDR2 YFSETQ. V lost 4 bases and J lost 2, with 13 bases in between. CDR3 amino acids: CASSPDTGTYEQYF. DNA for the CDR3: TGCGCCAGCAGCCCCGATACAGGGACCTACGAGCAGTACTTC. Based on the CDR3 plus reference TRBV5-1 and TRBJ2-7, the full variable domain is KAGVTQTPRYLIKTRGQQVTLSCSPISGHRSVSWYQQTPGQGLQFLFEYFSETQRNKGNFPGRFSGRQFSNSRSEMNVSTLELGDSALYLCASSPDTGTYEQYFGPGTRLTVT.

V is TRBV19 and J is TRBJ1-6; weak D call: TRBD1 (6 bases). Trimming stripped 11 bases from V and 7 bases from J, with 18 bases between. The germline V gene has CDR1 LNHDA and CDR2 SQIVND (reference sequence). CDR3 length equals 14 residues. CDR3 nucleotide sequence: TGTGCCGTTGGGACGACAGGCACCAATTCACCCCTCCACTTT. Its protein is CAVGTTGTNSPLHF.

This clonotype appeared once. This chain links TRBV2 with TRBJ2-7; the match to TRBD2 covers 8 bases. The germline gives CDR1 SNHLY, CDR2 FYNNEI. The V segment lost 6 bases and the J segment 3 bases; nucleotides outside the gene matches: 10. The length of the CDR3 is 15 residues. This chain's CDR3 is CASRSREGRSYEQYF. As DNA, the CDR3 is TGTGCCAGCAGGTCTCGGGAGGGCCGGAGCTACGAGCAGTACTTC.

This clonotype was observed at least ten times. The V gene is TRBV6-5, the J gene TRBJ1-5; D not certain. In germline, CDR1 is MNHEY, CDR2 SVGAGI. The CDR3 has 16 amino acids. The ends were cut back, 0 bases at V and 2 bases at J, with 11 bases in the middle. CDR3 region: CASSYSATSGNQPQHF. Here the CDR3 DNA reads TGTGCCAGCAGTTACTCGGCAACAAGTGGCAATCAGCCCCAGCATTTT.

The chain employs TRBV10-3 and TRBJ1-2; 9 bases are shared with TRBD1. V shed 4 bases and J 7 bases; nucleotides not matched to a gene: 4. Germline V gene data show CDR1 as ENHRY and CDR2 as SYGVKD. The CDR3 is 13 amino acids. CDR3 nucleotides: TGTGCCATCAGTGTGCCGGGACAGGGTGGCTACACCTTC. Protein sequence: CAISVPGQGGYTF.

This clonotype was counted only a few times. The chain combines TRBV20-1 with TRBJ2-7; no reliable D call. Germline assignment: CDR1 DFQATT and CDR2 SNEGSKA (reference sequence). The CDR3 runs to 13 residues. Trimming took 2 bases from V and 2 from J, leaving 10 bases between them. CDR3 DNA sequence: TGCAGTGCTAGAACACAGCTAACCTACGAGCAGTACTTC. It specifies CSARTQLTYEQYF.

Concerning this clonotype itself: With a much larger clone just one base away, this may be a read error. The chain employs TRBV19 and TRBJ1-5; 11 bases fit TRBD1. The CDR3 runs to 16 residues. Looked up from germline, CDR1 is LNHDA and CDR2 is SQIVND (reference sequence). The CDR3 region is CAGSTPRTGGLQPQHF. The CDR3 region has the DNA TGTGCCGGTAGTACCCCCCGGACAGGGGGCTTACAGCCCCAGCATTTT.

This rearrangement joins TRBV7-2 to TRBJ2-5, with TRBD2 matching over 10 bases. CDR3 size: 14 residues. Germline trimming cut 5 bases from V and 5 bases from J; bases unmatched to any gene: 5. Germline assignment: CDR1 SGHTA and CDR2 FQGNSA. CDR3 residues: CASSIQAGGETQYF. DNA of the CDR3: TGTGCCAGCAGCATCCAAGCGGGGGGGGAGACCCAGTACTTC.

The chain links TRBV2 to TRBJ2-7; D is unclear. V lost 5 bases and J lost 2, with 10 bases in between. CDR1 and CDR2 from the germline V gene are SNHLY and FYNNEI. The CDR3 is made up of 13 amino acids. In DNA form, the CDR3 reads TGTGCCAGCAGTCCCGAGGCAACCTACGAGCAGTACTTC. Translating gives CASSPEATYEQYF.

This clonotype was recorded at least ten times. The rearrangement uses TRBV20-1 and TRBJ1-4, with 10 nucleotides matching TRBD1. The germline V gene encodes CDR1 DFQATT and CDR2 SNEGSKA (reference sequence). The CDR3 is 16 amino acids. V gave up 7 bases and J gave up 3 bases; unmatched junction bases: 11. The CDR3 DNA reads TGCAGTGTGGGACAGGGGTTTGGCTCGGCTAATGAAAAACTGTTTTTT. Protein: CSVGQGFGSANEKLFF.

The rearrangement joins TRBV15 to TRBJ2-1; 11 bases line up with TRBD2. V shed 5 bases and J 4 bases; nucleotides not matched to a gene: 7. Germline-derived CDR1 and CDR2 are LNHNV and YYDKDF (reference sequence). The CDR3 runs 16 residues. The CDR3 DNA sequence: TGTGCCACCAGCTTTAGCGGGGGGGCCTCTTACAATGAGCAGTTCTTC. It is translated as CATSFSGGASYNEQFF.

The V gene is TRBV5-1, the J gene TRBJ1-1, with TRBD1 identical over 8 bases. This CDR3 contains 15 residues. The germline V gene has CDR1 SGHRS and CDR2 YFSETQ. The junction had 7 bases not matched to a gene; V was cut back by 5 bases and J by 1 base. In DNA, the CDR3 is TGCGCCAGCAGTCGGACAGGGCGCGGGAACACTGAAGCTTTCTTT. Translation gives CASSRTGRGNTEAFF.

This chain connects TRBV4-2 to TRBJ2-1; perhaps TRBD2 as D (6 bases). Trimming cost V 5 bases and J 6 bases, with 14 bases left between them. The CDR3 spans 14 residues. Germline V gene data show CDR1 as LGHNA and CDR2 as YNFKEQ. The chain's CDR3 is CASSWAAGSNEQFF. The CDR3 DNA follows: TGTGCCAGCAGCTGGGCGGCGGGGTCCAATGAGCAGTTCTTC.

CDR3 bases: TGCGCCAGCAGCTTGGCCAGCTCACCTGACAAAAATCAGCCCCAGCATTTT. Its translation: CASSLASSPDKNQPQHF. The V and J genes are TRBV5-1 and TRBJ1-5; no clear D. The CDR3 covers 17 residues. Per the germline V gene, CDR1 is SGHRS and CDR2 is YFSETQ. The V end was cut by 0 bases, the J end by 4 bases, with 17 bases between.